The 26 T cell receptor beta chains listed next were all sequenced from one sample in a study of shared clonotypes between healthy human individuals. Assay: immunoSEQ multiplex PCR; the TCRdb copy retains only in-frame clones and omits some. Of 2,100,000 or so clones detected, about 94% appear once; the ten largest clones hold 0.1% to 0.15%. Sample: naive CD4+ T cells sorted from blood. Noted subset: CD45RA+ positively selected. The receptors shown here come from a man aged 18-30 years in good health.

This chain joins TRBV30 and TRBJ1-4; 7 nucleotides agree with TRBD1. The germline gives CDR1 GTSNPN, CDR2 SVGIG (reference sequence). Trimming took 5 bases from V and 8 from J; bases not matched to a gene: 5. This CDR3 is 12 amino acids long. CDR3 region: CAWGRGVEKLFF. In DNA, the CDR3 is TGTGCCTGGGGCAGGGGGGTCGAAAAACTGTTTTTT.

The chain recombines TRBV4-1 with TRBJ2-2; 7 bases align to TRBD1. V gave up 6 bases and J gave up 5 bases; unmatched junction bases: 9. The CDR3 is 15 residues long. Germline loops: CDR1 MGHRA, CDR2 YSYEKL. The CDR3 DNA follows: TGCGCCAGCAGACATCCCGTCAGGGGGACCGGGGAGCTGTTTTTT. It codes for CASRHPVRGTGELFF.

The CDR3 is CASNGQLNEKLFF. For the CDR3, the DNA is TGTGCCAGCAACGGACAGCTTAATGAAAAACTGTTTTTT. The chain employs TRBV2 and TRBJ1-4; D perhaps matches TRBD1 (6 bases). The length of the CDR3 is 13 residues. V lost 7 bases and J lost 4, with 10 bases in between. The germline CDR1 and CDR2 sequences are SNHLY and FYNNEI.

J is TRBJ1-1 and V is TRBV6-9; no reliable D call. Germline assignment: CDR1 MNHGY and CDR2 SVAAGI. V shed 4 bases and J shed 1 base, with 13 bases lying between them. This CDR3 comprises 15 residues. DNA of the CDR3: TGTGCCAGCAGTTCCGGTCGGGGTTGGAACACTGAAGCTTTCTTT. Encoded protein: CASSSGRGWNTEAFF.

V and J are TRBV6-6 and TRBJ2-4, with D possibly called TRBD1 or TRBD2 (5 bases each). Germline CDR1 MNHNY, CDR2 SVGAGI (reference sequence). The V and J ends lost 4 bases and 0 bases respectively, with 7 bases between them. The CDR3 runs to 14 residues. Written as DNA, the CDR3 is TGTGCCAGCAGTTGGGACCTAGCCAAAAACATTCAGTACTTC. Protein: CASSWDLAKNIQYF.

The chain combines TRBV5-1 with TRBJ2-1; 10 bases are a match to TRBD1. The CDR3 covers 13 residues. Per the germline V gene, CDR1 is SGHRS and CDR2 is YFSETQ. V dropped 7 bases and J dropped 9; count of bases not matched to a gene: 7. CDR3 protein: CASGTGDRGEQFF. CDR3 sequence (DNA): TGCGCCAGCGGGACAGGGGATAGGGGTGAGCAGTTCTTC.

CDR3 region: CASSVEQRTGELFF. The DNA for the CDR3 is TGTGCCAGCAGTGTGGAACAAAGGACCGGGGAGCTGTTTTTT. The gene calls are TRBV2 and TRBJ2-2; D not certain. V was clipped by 4 bases and J by 5 bases, with 11 bases between them. The V gene's germline CDR1 is SNHLY and CDR2 FYNNEI. The CDR3 covers 14 residues.

The V gene is TRBV19, the J gene TRBJ1-2, with unresolved D. The length of the CDR3 is 16 residues. Deletions cut 5 bases from V and 3 bases from J, with 19 bases between. The germline V gene encodes CDR1 LNHDA and CDR2 SQIVND (reference sequence). The CDR3 loop reads CASSPRTPDRDYGYTF. The CDR3 region has the DNA TGTGCCAGTAGTCCCCGAACCCCCGATCGGGACTATGGCTACACCTTC.

This clone was observed a handful of times. The chain carries TRBV5-4 and TRBJ2-5; 11 nucleotides agree with TRBD2. The ends lost 2 bases at V and 1 base at J; junction bases unmatched: 4. The V gene's germline CDR1 is SGHNT and CDR2 YYREEE (reference sequence). The CDR3 sequence is 16 residues long. As DNA, the CDR3 is TGTGCCAGCAGCTTTTCCGGGACTAGCGGCCAAGAGACCCAGTACTTC. Its protein product is CASSFSGTSGQETQYF.

The CDR3 sequence is CASSDWGRSNTEAFF. For the CDR3, the DNA is TGCGCCAGCAGTGATTGGGGCAGATCGAACACTGAAGCTTTCTTT. V gene TRBV10-2 combines with J gene TRBJ1-1, with a tentative D call TRBD1 (5 bases). This CDR3 region has 15 residues. Trimming cost V 3 bases and J 1 base, with 12 bases left between them. Germline V CDR1 and CDR2: WSHSY, SAAADI.

The V call is TRBV10-1, the J call TRBJ2-3; either TRBD1 or TRBD2 may fit D (6 bases each). Germline CDR1 WNHNN, CDR2 SYGVQD (reference sequence). V lost 3 bases and J 5 bases, leaving 15 bases between the germline ends. The CDR3 length is 15 residues. The CDR3 DNA follows: TGCGCCAGCAGTGACTCGGGGGCGGCGGGAGATACGCAGTATTTT. Translation gives CASSDSGAAGDTQYF.

J is TRBJ2-2 and V is TRBV7-2, with 8 bases aligning to TRBD1. Germline trimming cut 6 bases from V and 1 base from J; bases unmatched to any gene: 4. This CDR3 is 15 amino acids long. Germline CDR1 SGHTA, CDR2 FQGNSA. The CDR3 region is CASRPGTGNTGELFF. In DNA, the CDR3 is TGTGCCAGCAGGCCCGGGACAGGGAACACCGGGGAGCTGTTTTTT.

The chain carries TRBV18 and TRBJ1-4; D unclear. V was cut by 0 bases and J by 7 bases, with 12 bases left in between. CDR1 KGHSH and CDR2 LQKENI come from the germline V gene. CDR3 length equals 15 residues. The CDR3 sequence: CASSPPSGFGEKLFF. CDR3 sequence (DNA): TGTGCCAGCTCACCACCGTCGGGCTTTGGTGAAAAACTGTTTTTT.

This chain connects TRBV6-1 to TRBJ1-5; TRBD1 matches 8 bases. The germline V gene has CDR1 MNHNS and CDR2 SASEGT. Trimming at V came to 5 bases and at J to 2 bases, leaving 5 bases not matched to a gene. The length of the CDR3 is 15 residues. The chain's CDR3 is CASSLGQDRNQPQHF. The CDR3 coding sequence is TGTGCCAGCAGTTTGGGACAGGATCGCAATCAGCCCCAGCATTTT.

The V and J genes are TRBV4-2 and TRBJ2-3; 9 positions agree with TRBD2. Germline CDR1 is LGHNA and CDR2 is YNFKEQ. The CDR3 contains 16 residues. V lost 0 bases and J lost 3; bases outside the gene matches: 4. The CDR3 nucleotides read TGTGCCAGCAGCCAAGAGGCGGGGGGGCAGACAGATACGCAGTATTTT. Protein product: CASSQEAGGQTDTQYF.

The J gene is TRBJ2-2, the V gene TRBV10-1, with 8 bases that match TRBD2. The J segment lost 7 bases and the V segment lost 3 bases, leaving 10 bases of the junction unmatched. The CDR3 loop spans 16 amino acids. The germline V gene encodes CDR1 WNHNN and CDR2 SYGVQD (reference sequence). The CDR3 here is CASSERLAGYGGELFF. The CDR3 coding sequence is TGCGCCAGCAGTGAACGGCTAGCGGGCTATGGCGGGGAGCTGTTTTTT.

V and J are TRBV5-6 and TRBJ2-1; D may correspond to TRBD1 or TRBD2 (6 bases each). V lost 9 bases, J lost 3 bases, and 16 bases lay in between. Per the germline V gene, CDR1 is SGHDT and CDR2 is YYEEEE. This CDR3 has 14 residues. The chain's CDR3 is CATSGGGYYNEQFF. The DNA for the CDR3 is TGTGCCACCTCCGGGGGCGGTTACTACAATGAGCAGTTCTTC.

V usage is TRBV5-1 and J usage is TRBJ1-1; TRBD1 might be the D (6 bases). Germline V lookup: CDR1 SGHRS, CDR2 YFSETQ. V gave up 4 bases and J gave up 0 bases, with 10 bases separating them. CDR3 length equals 14 residues. Here the CDR3 reads CASSRGEVNTEAFF. Here the CDR3 DNA reads TGCGCCAGCAGCAGGGGGGAGGTGAACACTGAAGCTTTCTTT.

CDR3 bases: TGTGCCAGCAGTGCGCCGGACAGCATGAACACTGAAGCTTTCTTT. It codes for CASSAPDSMNTEAFF. The V call is TRBV28, the J call TRBJ1-1; a weak D match, TRBD1 (6 bases). The V end was cut by 5 bases, the J end by 0 bases, with 13 bases between. The CDR3 is 15 residues long. Germline-derived CDR1 and CDR2 are MDHEN and SYDVKM.

V is TRBV11-2 and J is TRBJ2-1; D is unclear. The germline V gene encodes CDR1 SGHAT and CDR2 FQNNGV. V lost 5 bases and J lost 3, with 17 bases in between. This CDR3 has 16 residues. The CDR3 loop reads CASSASVAANYNEQFF. In DNA, the CDR3 is TGTGCCAGCAGCGCGTCTGTAGCCGCCAACTACAATGAGCAGTTCTTC. The full variable domain, rest sourced from reference TRBV11-2 and TRBJ2-1, is EAGVAQSPRYKIIEKRQSVAFWCNPISGHATLYWYQQILGQGPKLLIQFQNNGVVDDSQLPKDRFSAERLKGVDSTLKIQPAKLEDSAVYLCASSASVAANYNEQFFGPGTRLTVL.

The chain combines TRBV9 with TRBJ2-7; 11 bases match TRBD2. The CDR3 has 14 amino acids. Germline CDR1 and CDR2: SGDLS and YYNGEE. The ends lost 6 bases at V and 4 bases at J; junction bases unmatched: 6. As DNA, the CDR3 is TGTGCCAGCACCCGACTAGCGGGGCGTTACGAGCAGTACTTC. Translation: CASTRLAGRYEQYF.

The CDR3 reads CASGSQRVGQGGTGELFF. The DNA for the CDR3 is TGTGCTAGTGGTTCCCAGAGAGTCGGACAGGGGGGGACCGGGGAGCTGTTTTTT. The rearrangement links TRBV12-5 to TRBJ2-2; 10 bases agree with TRBD1. The CDR3 runs 18 residues. V trimming: 4 bases; J trimming: 5 bases; junction bases outside the gene matches: 13. The germline V gene has CDR1 LGHNT and CDR2 FRNRAP.

This clone was found a few times. The same CDR3 can be traced to other DNA sequences in this sample. CDR3 residues: CASSPPGPYEQYF. CDR3 DNA sequence: TGTGCCAGCTCACCACCGGGTCCCTACGAGCAGTACTTC. The rearrangement uses TRBV18 and TRBJ2-7; D gene uncertain. Germline values: CDR1 KGHSH, CDR2 LQKENI. The CDR3 length is 13 residues. Trimming took off 0 bases at V and 2 bases at J, with 5 bases between the two ends.

DNA for the CDR3: TGCGCCAGCAGCTTGGTCGGTCTGGTAAGCTCCTACAATGAGCAGTTCTTC. Its protein is CASSLVGLVSSYNEQFF. The chain recombines TRBV5-1 with TRBJ2-1; D remains ambiguous. Germline CDR1 and CDR2: SGHRS and YFSETQ. CDR3 length: 17 amino acids. V was shortened by 0 bases and J by 0 bases, with 13 bases between the two germline ends.

This clone was picked up one time. The chain uses TRBV6-1 and TRBJ1-1; D gene ambiguous. CDR3 length: 17 amino acids. The V and J ends lost 4 bases and 3 bases respectively, with 21 bases between them. Germline V gene lookup returns CDR1 MNHNS and CDR2 SASEGT. CDR3 protein: CASSVRQWYMSDTEAFF. The CDR3 DNA follows: TGTGCCAGCAGTGTTCGCCAGTGGTACATGTCTGACACTGAAGCTTTCTTT.

V gene TRBV10-3 combines with J gene TRBJ1-4; D is possibly TRBD1 (6 bases). The CDR3 contains 14 residues. The germline gives CDR1 ENHRY, CDR2 SYGVKD. V gave up 8 bases and J gave up 4 bases, with 14 bases separating them. Here the CDR3 reads CAIRAGAGNEKLFF. Here the CDR3 DNA reads TGTGCCATCCGAGCGGGGGCGGGTAATGAAAAACTGTTTTTT.